The sample holds a few counts of the clone carrying this TCR beta chain. The antigen is unknown. This sample was taken from a study of blood T cells in healthy people across ages. PCR was performed a second time for about 6 to 11 cycles using a sample-barcoded 5' primer and a J-beta primer mix. Every sample gave at least 3 million paired-end reads containing CDR3. TCRdb ran MiXCR on the 5' RACE reads and lists one entry per CDR3 protein. The table has roughly 1,000,000 distinct CDR3 sequences, approximately 26% seen once. The CDR3 length is 14 residues. Trimming shortened V by 5 bases and J by 5 bases, and 15 bases separated the two germline ends. Overall study results and limits: Per-million-T-cell TCR beta diversity fell roughly linearly with age.

Another study also made use of these data, one on T cells of mothers and their children. That paper adds: Five or six children and their three healthy Caucasian mothers were the donors. Every mother produced more than 8 million TCR beta CDR3 reads, whereas every child provided about 3 million.

The genes are TRBV12-3 or TRBV12-4 and TRBJ2-5, with D possibly being TRBD1 or TRBD2 (5 bases each). The sequence was collected from a girl aged 2 to 10 in good health. Source material: blood. CDR3 in amino acids: CASSKRGLGETQYF. DNA of the CDR3: TGTGCCAGCAGTAAGAGGGGTTTAGGCGAGACCCAGTACTTC.